This T cell receptor (beta chain) was found in a study of a mutant IDH1 vaccine in newly diagnosed glioma. For the study at large: Receipt of radiotherapy, temozolomide, or both preceded the study, and most received both.

A word on this clone: Its antigen is not known.

The assay was immunoSEQ multiplex PCR, and TCRdb's table has in-frame clones only and misses some. The sample comprises 50,000 to 60,000 clones, around four fifths of which are singletons, and around 5.2% rests with the top ten. CDR3 size: 13 residues. Trimming took 5 bases from V and 6 from J, leaving 11 bases between them. CDR1 is SGHTA, CDR2 FQGNSA, per germline. Time point indicated: week 5, during vaccination. All doses held 300 ug of mutant IDH1 20-mer peptide, with topical imiquimod. The chain joins TRBV7-2 to TRBJ2-1; possible D gene TRBD1, 6 bases. The origin of this receptor is a man aged 50 to 59 with glioma. The starting material was PBMCs, obtained from a glioma patient whose treatment included an IDH1 peptide vaccine. The CDR3 nucleotides are TGTGCCAGCAGCCAGGGGCGGCTCAATGAGCAGTTCTTC. Translating gives CASSQGRLNEQFF. Full variable domain (remainder filled in from reference TRBV7-2 and TRBJ2-1): GAGVSQSPSNKVTEKGKDVELRCDPISGHTALYWYRQSLGQGLEFLIYFQGNSAPDKSGLPSDRFSAERTGGSVSTLTIQRTQQEDSAVYLCASSQGRLNEQFFGPGTRLTVL.